Listed below are T cell receptor beta chains from one sample, sequenced in a study of cytomegalovirus exposure and HLA in healthy donors. Sequencing was performed with immunoSEQ multiplex PCR; in TCRdb, only in-frame clones are kept and a portion is missing. This table has about 120,000 clones, approximately 80% appearing once. The sample taken for sequencing was PBMCs. The receptors were sampled from a man over 45 in good health and CMV-seronegative. CDR3s include the opening cysteine and the closing phenylalanine or tryptophan. The D gene is left open where the match is weak. The size entry is marked missing in some rows and otherwise reads once, few, many or a size class.

v_gene,j_gene,abundance,d_gene,CDR3aa,CDR3nt
TRBV9,TRBJ2-1,.,.,CASSVDTSSYNEQFF,TGTGCCAGCAGCGTAGATACGAGCTCCTACAATGAGCAGTTCTTC
TRBV7-6,TRBJ2-2,once,.,CASSSISPGELFF,TGTGCCAGCAGCTCTATAAGTCCCGGGGAGCTGTTTTTT
TRBV5-6,TRBJ1-1,few,.,CASSLRGPSQVVGAFF,TGTGCCAGCAGCCTGCGCGGGCCCAGCCAGGTTGTTGGAGCTTTCTTT
TRBV28,TRBJ1-1,few,TRBD1,CASSSFQGAAFF,TGTGCCAGCAGTTCGTTTCAGGGGGCGGCTTTCTTT
TRBV5-6,TRBJ2-7,.,TRBD1,CASSPDRGRDEQYF,TGTGCCAGCAGCCCTGACAGGGGGCGAGACGAGCAGTACTTC
TRBV4-1,TRBJ2-1,.,.,CASRVGGSIGNEQFF,TGCGCCAGCAGGGTTGGGGGGTCTATAGGAAATGAGCAGTTCTTC
TRBV6-1,TRBJ1-5,.,TRBD1,CASSQGAGNQPQHF,TGTGCCAGCAGTCAGGGGGCTGGCAATCAGCCCCAGCATTTT
TRBV10-3,TRBJ2-7,few,.,CAISQGTSNEQYF,TGTGCCATCAGTCAGGGAACCTCCAACGAGCAGTACTTC
TRBV29-1,TRBJ2-3,.,.,CSVERRDTDTQYF,TGCAGCGTTGAAAGGCGGGACACAGATACGCAGTATTTT
TRBV27,TRBJ2-2,.,.,CASSFRQTGELFF,TGTGCCAGCAGTTTTCGACAAACCGGGGAGCTGTTTTTT
TRBV6-5,TRBJ1-2,.,.,CASSYKRGADGYTF,TGTGCCAGCAGTTACAAGCGGGGGGCTGATGGCTACACCTTC
TRBV19,TRBJ2-1,once,.,CASKQGIAYNEQFF,TGTGCCAGTAAGCAGGGTATCGCCTACAATGAGCAGTTCTTC
TRBV9,TRBJ2-1,.,TRBD1,CASSGTGYNEQFF,TGTGCCAGCAGCGGGACAGGATACAATGAGCAGTTCTTC
TRBV27,TRBJ2-7,.,TRBD2,CASKATSGGYEQYF,TGTGCCAGCAAGGCGACTAGCGGAGGATACGAGCAGTACTTC
TRBV7-9,TRBJ1-2,.,TRBD1,CASSLGTGSGGNYGYTF,TGTGCCAGCAGCCTGGGGACAGGGTCTGGTGGGAACTATGGCTACACCTTC
TRBV29-1,TRBJ2-2,.,.,CSAVPGHNTGELFF,TGCAGCGCGGTACCGGGACACAACACCGGGGAGCTGTTTTTT
TRBV7-9,TRBJ2-7,.,TRBD1,CASSSPDRGSYEQYF,TGTGCCAGCAGCTCACCGGACAGGGGGAGCTACGAGCAGTACTTC
TRBV5-4,TRBJ1-3,.,.,CASSLGPPAGNTIYF,TGTGCCAGCAGCTTGGGCCCCCCGGCTGGAAACACCATATATTTT
TRBV7-2,TRBJ2-7,.,TRBD1,CASSPGQPTYEQYF,TGTGCCAGCAGCCCGGGACAGCCAACCTACGAGCAGTACTTC
TRBV9,TRBJ2-1,.,TRBD2,CASSIHTSGAGNEQFF,TGTGCCAGCAGCATCCATACTAGCGGGGCGGGCAATGAGCAGTTCTTC
TRBV7-2,TRBJ2-7,.,.,CASSHSYEQYF,TGTGCCAGCAGCCATTCCTACGAGCAGTACTTC
TRBV11-2,TRBJ2-2,.,TRBD2,CASSLPHLVGRSNTGELFF,TGTGCCAGCAGCCTCCCACATCTAGTCGGGAGGTCGAACACCGGGGAGCTGTTTTTT
TRBV7-9,TRBJ2-7,.,.,CASSPANSYEQYF,TGTGCCAGCAGCCCGGCTAACAGCTACGAGCAGTACTTC
TRBV2,TRBJ1-1,.,.,CASSVTRGEAFF,TGTGCCAGCAGTGTAACCCGGGGTGAAGCTTTCTTT
TRBV7-2,TRBJ2-7,.,TRBD1,CASSLGRDRDHYEQYF,TGTGCCAGCAGCTTAGGACGGGACAGGGACCACTACGAGCAGTACTTC
TRBV6-6,TRBJ1-4,.,.,CASSLGGTENEKLFF,TGTGCCAGCAGTCTAGGCGGGACGGAAAATGAAAAACTGTTTTTT
TRBV5-6,TRBJ2-5,.,.,CASSAESWETQYF,TGTGCCAGCAGCGCGGAGAGCTGGGAGACCCAGTACTTC